Listed below are T cell receptor beta chains from one sample, sequenced in a study of blood T cell repertoires in COVID-19. Clones were read by immunoSEQ multiplex PCR, and TCRdb kept only the in-frame ones, dropping some. The top ten clones hold less than 11% of a sample with hundreds of thousands of clones, about 82% of them seen once. Sequenced sample: peripheral blood. The receptors derive from a woman aged 80 or older with acute or convalescent COVID-19. The CDR3 runs from the conserved cysteine through the conserved F or W. Fields, in order: D gene, J gene, V gene, clone size, CDR3 DNA, CDR3 protein. The D gene is left open where the match is weak. Part of the rows lack a size; the others show once, few, many or a class for expanded clones.

d_call: TRBD2
j_call: TRBJ2-1
v_call: TRBV7-2
clone_size: -
cdr3_nt: TGTGCCAGCGGACTAGCGGGGGGGCACTTCAATGAGCAGTTCTTC
cdr3_aa: CASGLAGGHFNEQFF

d_call: -
j_call: TRBJ1-4
v_call: TRBV6-6
clone_size: -
cdr3_nt: TGTGCCAGCAGTTTCAGGGCCCCCGAGGAAAAACTGTTTTTT
cdr3_aa: CASSFRAPEEKLFF

d_call: TRBD2
j_call: TRBJ2-1
v_call: TRBV4-2
clone_size: -
cdr3_nt: TGTGCCAGCAGCCATGGCGTAGCGGGAGAAGTCTACAATGAGCAGTTCTTC
cdr3_aa: CASSHGVAGEVYNEQFF

d_call: -
j_call: TRBJ2-7
v_call: TRBV30
clone_size: -
cdr3_nt: TGTGCCTGGAGTGTAAAGGGAGGCGTTTACGAGCAGTACTTC
cdr3_aa: CAWSVKGGVYEQYF

d_call: TRBD1
j_call: TRBJ1-1
v_call: TRBV19
clone_size: once
cdr3_nt: TGTGCCAGTAGCCCGACAGGGTTGAACACTGAAGCTTTCTTT
cdr3_aa: CASSPTGLNTEAFF

d_call: TRBD2
j_call: TRBJ2-3
v_call: TRBV7-3
clone_size: -
cdr3_nt: TGTGCCAGCAGCCCAGTTCAGGCGGGAGGCACAGATACGCAGTATTTT
cdr3_aa: CASSPVQAGGTDTQYF

d_call: TRBD1
j_call: TRBJ1-1
v_call: TRBV30
clone_size: -
cdr3_nt: TGTGCCTGGAGTGTTGTCACAGGGGAAGAAGCTTTCTTT
cdr3_aa: CAWSVVTGEEAFF

d_call: -
j_call: TRBJ1-5
v_call: TRBV10-3
clone_size: -
cdr3_nt: TGTGCCATCAGAGGGGAAAGCAATCAGCCCCAGCATTTT
cdr3_aa: CAIRGESNQPQHF

d_call: -
j_call: TRBJ2-1
v_call: TRBV7-3
clone_size: -
cdr3_nt: TGTGCCAGCAGCCCCCACGGCTCCTACAATGAGCAGTTCTTC
cdr3_aa: CASSPHGSYNEQFF

d_call: -
j_call: TRBJ1-4
v_call: TRBV25-1
clone_size: -
cdr3_nt: TGTGCCAGCAGTGCCCAGGGGAGGGGAGAAAAACTGTTTTTT
cdr3_aa: CASSAQGRGEKLFF

d_call: TRBD2
j_call: TRBJ2-7
v_call: TRBV3-1/TRBV3-2
clone_size: -
cdr3_nt: TGTGCCAGCAACCGAGCGGGAGGGCCCTACGAGCAGTACTTC
cdr3_aa: CASNRAGGPYEQYF

d_call: -
j_call: TRBJ2-2
v_call: TRBV7-2
clone_size: -
cdr3_nt: TGTGCCAGCAGCTCAGACAGTGGGAACACCGGGGAGCTGTTTTTT
cdr3_aa: CASSSDSGNTGELFF

d_call: -
j_call: TRBJ1-3
v_call: TRBV28
clone_size: -
cdr3_nt: TGTGCCAGCAGTTTGGAGGGGTCCAACACCATATATTTT
cdr3_aa: CASSLEGSNTIYF

d_call: -
j_call: TRBJ1-6
v_call: TRBV7-8
clone_size: -
cdr3_nt: TGTGCCAGCAGCGGGGGGGCAGGGGATTCACCCCTCCACTTT
cdr3_aa: CASSGGAGDSPLHF

d_call: -
j_call: TRBJ1-5
v_call: TRBV5-8
clone_size: -
cdr3_nt: TGTGCCAGCAGACCGATGGCCCTCGGCAATCAGCCCCAGCATTTT
cdr3_aa: CASRPMALGNQPQHF

d_call: TRBD1
j_call: TRBJ2-7
v_call: TRBV30
clone_size: -
cdr3_nt: TGTGCCTGGAGTGTAAAAACCCGGGACAGAGTCTACTTC
cdr3_aa: CAWSVKTRDRVYF

d_call: TRBD2
j_call: TRBJ2-5
v_call: TRBV6-1
clone_size: -
cdr3_nt: TGTGCCAGCAGTGAAGGTAGCGGGAGGGCCCGAGAGACCCAGTACTTC
cdr3_aa: CASSEGSGRARETQYF

d_call: -
j_call: TRBJ1-5
v_call: TRBV7-9
clone_size: -
cdr3_nt: TGTGCCAGCAGCTTAGCGTCGGGGTTCAATCAGCCCCAGCATTTT
cdr3_aa: CASSLASGFNQPQHF

d_call: -
j_call: TRBJ1-2
v_call: TRBV27
clone_size: -
cdr3_nt: TGTGCCAGCAGTTTAATCCCTCTATCAGGTGGCTACACCTTC
cdr3_aa: CASSLIPLSGGYTF

d_call: -
j_call: TRBJ2-1
v_call: TRBV6-6
clone_size: -
cdr3_nt: TGTGCCAGCAGTTACTCAAGGACAGAAAGGGCACAGTTCTTC
cdr3_aa: CASSYSRTERAQFF

d_call: -
j_call: TRBJ2-7
v_call: TRBV7-8
clone_size: -
cdr3_nt: TGTGCCAGCAGCTTAGGGGGCCCCTACGAGCAGTACTTC
cdr3_aa: CASSLGGPYEQYF

d_call: TRBD1
j_call: TRBJ2-1
v_call: TRBV27
clone_size: once
cdr3_nt: TGTGCCAGCAGTCCCGGGACAGGGACCTACAATGAGCAGTTCTTC
cdr3_aa: CASSPGTGTYNEQFF